The 15 T cell receptor beta chains listed next were all sequenced from one sample in a study of blood T cell repertoires in COVID-19. Produced via immunoSEQ multiplex PCR; TCRdb's table is partial and in-frame only. The profile shows 200,000 to 250,000 clones, roughly nine tenths of them singletons. Sequenced material: peripheral blood. These receptors all stem from a woman between 50 and 59 years old with COVID-19, enrolled during active disease.

The gene calls are TRBV11-2 and TRBJ2-1, with TRBD2 as a possible D gene (6 bases). The CDR3 has 15 amino acids. Trimming took 0 bases from V and 5 from J, leaving 11 bases between them. The germline V gene has CDR1 SGHAT and CDR2 FQNNGV. CDR3 sequence (DNA): TGTGCCAGCAGCTTAGAGGGGACTGGTAACAATGAGCAGTTCTTC. This sequence encodes CASSLEGTGNNEQFF.

The genes are TRBV24-1 and TRBJ2-7; tentative D call: TRBD1 (6 bases). CDR1 is KGHDR, CDR2 SFDVKD, per germline. There are 15 residues in the CDR3. With 4 bases removed from V and 9 bases from J, the gap between germline ends came to 21 bases. Here the CDR3 reads CATSEVGTLELGQYV. The DNA of the CDR3 is TGTGCCACCAGTGAGGTCGGGACACTGGAACTCGGGCAGTACGTC.

The rearrangement uses TRBV19 and TRBJ2-3; D is possibly TRBD2 (5 bases). The CDR3 covers 13 residues. From germline, CDR1 is LNHDA and CDR2 SQIVND (reference sequence). Trimming cost V 5 bases and J 1 base, with 7 bases left between them. The CDR3 nucleotides are TGTGCCAGTAGTGATAGCGGCACAGATACGCAGTATTTT. It translates to CASSDSGTDTQYF.

This chain connects TRBV9 to TRBJ1-4; TRBD1 might be the D (5 bases). The CDR3 extends over 15 amino acids. Between the trimmed V and J ends, which lost 0 bases and 6 bases, there was a span of 12 bases. The germline CDR1 and CDR2 sequences are SGDLS and YYNGEE. CDR3 bases: TGTGCCAGCAGCGTAGAGGCAGGGATGGATGAAAAACTGTTTTTT. It translates to CASSVEAGMDEKLFF.

The gene calls are TRBV11-2 and TRBJ1-2; the D is unclear. Germline loops: CDR1 SGHAT, CDR2 FQNNGV. V was clipped by 3 bases and J by 4 bases, with 9 bases between them. The CDR3 sequence is 13 residues long. CDR3 region: CASSFGQSYGYTF. The CDR3 DNA follows: TGTGCCAGCAGCTTTGGGCAAAGCTATGGCTACACCTTC. Full variable domain (outside the CDR3, taken from reference TRBV11-2 and TRBJ1-2): EAGVAQSPRYKIIEKRQSVAFWCNPISGHATLYWYQQILGQGPKLLIQFQNNGVVDDSQLPKDRFSAERLKGVDSTLKIQPAKLEDSAVYLCASSFGQSYGYTFGSGTRLTVV.

In its sample, this clone was seen a few times. The chain joins TRBV20-1 to TRBJ2-3; 9 bases are a match to TRBD2. The junction had 16 bases not matched to a gene; V was cut back by 3 bases and J by 6 bases. The CDR3 length is 17 residues. Germline CDR1 is DFQATT and CDR2 is SNEGSKA (reference sequence). This CDR3 reads CSASTDSGGPWGDTQYF. DNA for the CDR3: TGCAGTGCTAGTACGGACAGCGGGGGGCCCTGGGGGGATACGCAGTATTTT.

The CDR3 DNA reads TGTGCCAGCAGCCTCCGGGGGGAGGGCACAGATACGCAGTATTTT. Translating it yields CASSLRGEGTDTQYF. V usage is TRBV7-6 and J usage is TRBJ2-3, with 7 bases identical to TRBD2. Germline CDR1 and CDR2: SGHVS and FNYEAQ. V was pared by 5 bases and J by 1 base, with 6 bases of the junction left unmatched. The CDR3 has 15 amino acids.

This chain links TRBV10-3 with TRBJ2-5; 15 positions match TRBD2. CDR1 and CDR2 (germline): ENHRY, SYGVKD. The CDR3 spans 19 residues. Germline trimming cut 6 bases from V and 3 bases from J; bases unmatched to any gene: 14. The CDR3 region is CAISATGLAGGLRKETQYF. The CDR3 bases are TGTGCCATCAGCGCGACCGGACTAGCGGGGGGGTTAAGGAAAGAGACCCAGTACTTC.

The rearrangement links TRBV5-6 to TRBJ1-1, with D possibly TRBD1 on 5 matching bases. The CDR3 runs 15 residues. Germline CDR1 and CDR2: SGHDT and YYEEEE. Trimming removed 5 bases at V and 4 bases at J, with 18 bases between. DNA of the CDR3: TGTGCCAGCAGTTCGAGTTGGGGGGAAAGCACTGAAGCTTTCTTT. It codes for CASSSSWGESTEAFF.

The chain links TRBV7-2 to TRBJ1-5, with D maybe TRBD1 (6 bases). This CDR3 is 15 amino acids long. Germline V gene sequence: CDR1 SGHTA, CDR2 FQGNSA. Between the trimmed V and J ends, which lost 4 bases and 6 bases, there was a span of 16 bases. CDR3: CASSSFGGAGQPQHF. The CDR3 region has the DNA TGTGCCAGCAGCTCGTTTGGGGGGGCCGGTCAGCCCCAGCATTTT.

J is TRBJ2-2 and V is TRBV5-1; D is possibly TRBD1 (6 bases). V was pared by 5 bases and J by 0 bases, with 11 bases between. The CDR3 sequence is 15 residues long. Germline V gene lookup returns CDR1 SGHRS and CDR2 YFSETQ. CDR3: CASSRTVSNTGELFF. The CDR3 nucleotides read TGCGCCAGCAGTAGGACAGTATCGAACACCGGGGAGCTGTTTTTT. Using reference TRBV5-1 and TRBJ2-2 for the parts outside the CDR3, the full variable domain is KAGVTQTPRYLIKTRGQQVTLSCSPISGHRSVSWYQQTPGQGLQFLFEYFSETQRNKGNFPGRFSGRQFSNSRSEMNVSTLELGDSALYLCASSRTVSNTGELFFGEGSRLTVL.

V usage is TRBV5-1 and J usage is TRBJ2-1, with a weak D call TRBD2 (5 bases). Germline CDR1 is SGHRS and CDR2 is YFSETQ. The CDR3 sequence is 16 residues long. V lost 6 bases and J 9 bases, leaving 25 bases between the germline ends. Here the CDR3 reads CASTVGVQRTAGEQFF. In DNA form, the CDR3 reads TGCGCCAGCACCGTAGGAGTCCAGAGGACTGCCGGTGAGCAGTTCTTC.

The genes are TRBV19 and TRBJ1-5; D is ambiguous. Per germline, CDR1 LNHDA and CDR2 SQIVND (reference sequence). The V end lost 6 bases, the J end lost 4 bases, and 13 bases lay between the germline ends. The length of the CDR3 is 14 residues. CDR3 protein: CASSPTSGNQPQHF. Written as DNA, the CDR3 is TGTGCCAGTAGCCCCACGTCGGGGAATCAGCCCCAGCATTTT.

CDR3 residues: CASSRTEGSPLHF. The DNA of the CDR3 is TGCGCCAGCAGCCGGACAGAGGGGTCACCCCTCCACTTT. V usage is TRBV4-1 and J usage is TRBJ1-6, with D possibly TRBD1 on 6 matching bases. This CDR3 has 13 amino acids. The V and J ends lost 4 bases and 10 bases respectively, with 11 bases between them. In germline, CDR1 is MGHRA, CDR2 YSYEKL.

The rearrangement links TRBV2 to TRBJ1-2, with D uncertain. This CDR3 spans 17 amino acids. Germline loops: CDR1 SNHLY, CDR2 FYNNEI. Trimming removed 6 bases from V and 8 bases from J, with 28 bases in between. The chain's CDR3 is CASRGEVAVFDLMGYTF. The CDR3 DNA sequence: TGTGCCAGCAGGGGTGAGGTGGCGGTTTTTGATCTAATGGGCTACACCTTC.